These T cell receptor beta chains were read from a single sample in a study of T cells in Graves' hyperthyroidism and ophthalmopathy. TCRdb fed the multiplex PCR reads into MiXCR, producing one record per CDR3 protein. The sample yields about 24,000 distinct CDR3 sequences, approximately 54% seen once. Material for sequencing was blood. Every receptor here comes from a woman aged 40 to 55 with Graves' hyperthyroidism that later progressed to Graves' ophthalmopathy. Each CDR3 is given with its conserved first and last residue. D genes are given only for firm matches. Rows give clone size only sometimes, using once, few, many, or a class for an expanded clone.

d_call	v_call	clone_size	j_call	cdr3_aa	cdr3_nt
TRBD1	TRBV20-1	large	TRBJ2-7	CSARVLGQYYEQYF	TGCAGTGCTAGAGTCTTGGGACAGTACTACGAGCAGTACTTC
TRBD1	TRBV9	-	TRBJ1-2	CASSGWTGGAGYGYTF	TGTGCCAGCAGCGGCTGGACAGGGGGCGCGGGCTATGGCTACACCTTC
TRBD1	TRBV19	-	TRBJ1-4	CASSTRQGANEKLFF	TGTGCCAGTAGTACGAGACAGGGGGCTAATGAAAAACTGTTTTTT
-	TRBV7-2	few	TRBJ1-2	CASSLEGEIYGYTF	TGTGCCAGCAGCTTAGAAGGGGAAATCTATGGCTACACCTTC
-	TRBV20-1	-	TRBJ1-1	CSARDPGTSGTSGFF	TGCAGTGCTAGAGATCCAGGGACTAGCGGGACTTCGGGTTTCTTT
TRBD1	TRBV7-9	-	TRBJ2-7	CASRPRQGALLYEQYF	TGTGCTAGCAGACCCCGACAGGGGGCACTTTTGTACGAGCAGTACTTC
-	TRBV2	-	TRBJ2-7	CASSEGAVPNEQYF	TGTGCCAGCAGTGAGGGGGCTGTTCCGAACGAGCAGTACTTC
-	TRBV19	few	TRBJ1-3	CASSPTLGAGNTIYF	TGTGCCAGTAGCCCTACCCTTGGAGCTGGAAACACCATATATTTT
-	TRBV19	medium-sized	TRBJ1-5	CASSIVGNSNQPQHF	TGTGCCAGTAGTATAGTAGGGAATAGCAATCAGCCCCAGCATTTT
-	TRBV28	once	TRBJ2-7	CANSSVGQEAYEQYF	TGTGCCAACAGTTCGGTGGGTCAGGAAGCCTACGAGCAGTACTTC
-	TRBV20-1	-	TRBJ2-2	CSARGGTGELFF	TGCAGTGCGAGAGGCGGCACCGGGGAGCTGTTTTTT
-	TRBV7-7	medium-sized	TRBJ2-2	CASSQGPGGGELFF	TGTGCTAGCAGCCAAGGACCCGGCGGGGGGGAGCTGTTTTTT
TRBD2	TRBV6-1	-	TRBJ2-1	CATRLAGGTNEQFF	TGTGCCACCCGTCTAGCGGGAGGGACCAATGAGCAGTTCTTC
-	TRBV20-1	-	TRBJ2-7	CSARTTTRGTYEQYF	TGCAGTGCTAGGACGACCACTAGGGGCACCTACGAGCAGTACTTC
-	TRBV11-2	-	TRBJ2-3	CASSPRTVDTDTQYF	TGTGCCAGCAGCCCAAGGACGGTAGACACAGATACGCAGTATTTT
-	TRBV29-1	-	TRBJ1-2	CSVDRGGIDGYTF	TGCAGCGTTGACAGGGGAGGGATCGATGGCTACACCTTC
TRBD2	TRBV20-1	-	TRBJ2-3	CSARPIGGLESDTQYF	TGCAGTGCTAGACCCATCGGGGGACTAGAATCAGATACGCAGTATTTT
-	TRBV28	many	TRBJ2-7	CASSLVGGRSSYEQYF	TGTGCCAGCAGTTTGGTGGGCGGACGAAGCTCCTACGAGCAGTACTTC
TRBD2	TRBV2	-	TRBJ2-7	CARASGTPNYEQYF	TGTGCTAGAGCTAGCGGGACGCCCAACTACGAGCAGTACTTC
-	TRBV24-1	few	TRBJ2-1	CASSPLRTPSPNNEQFF	TGTGCCAGCTCACCACTTCGGACTCCCTCCCCCAACAATGAGCAGTTCTTC
-	TRBV28	many	TRBJ2-1	CASSPHLYNEQFF	TGTGCCAGCAGCCCACACCTTTACAATGAGCAGTTCTTC
-	TRBV7-9	many	TRBJ2-5	CASGLTGEVEETQYF	TGTGCCAGCGGACTAACAGGGGAAGTGGAAGAGACCCAGTACTTC
TRBD2	TRBV5-6	-	TRBJ2-7	CASSITSGEQYF	TGTGCCAGCAGCATCACTAGCGGCGAGCAGTACTTC
-	TRBV19	-	TRBJ1-1	CASRSGKDTEAFF	TGTGCCAGTAGATCAGGGAAGGACACTGAAGCTTTCTTT
-	TRBV7-2	-	TRBJ2-1	CASRESSYNEQFF	TGTGCCAGCAGGGAAAGCTCCTACAATGAGCAGTTCTTC
TRBD1	TRBV10-3	-	TRBJ1-4	CAISSDRGATNEKLFF	TGTGCCATCAGTTCGGACAGGGGCGCAACTAATGAAAAACTGTTTTTT
TRBD1	TRBV2	once	TRBJ2-7	CASSATGTAYEQYF	TGTGCCAGCAGTGCCACCGGGACAGCCTACGAGCAGTACTTC
-	TRBV4-1	many	TRBJ1-2	CASSHLIPRADRPNYGYTF	TGCGCCAGCAGCCACCTAATACCCAGGGCAGACAGGCCCAACTATGGCTACACCTTC
-	TRBV20-1	medium-sized	TRBJ2-5	CSASLGLAWNKETQYF	TGCAGTGCTAGCCTGGGCCTAGCCTGGAATAAAGAGACCCAGTACTTC
-	TRBV19	-	TRBJ1-5	CASSITGGGNQPQHF	TGTGCCAGTAGTATAACGGGAGGTGGCAATCAGCCCCAGCATTTT
TRBD1	TRBV5-1	-	TRBJ1-4	CASSKRQGGNEKLFF	TGCGCCAGCAGCAAGCGACAGGGGGGGAATGAAAAACTGTTTTTT
-	TRBV25-1	once	TRBJ2-1	CASSESRDPTHPIHNEQFF	TGTGCCAGCAGTGAATCGAGGGACCCAACCCACCCGATACACAATGAGCAGTTCTTC
-	TRBV7-2	once	TRBJ2-5	CASSPRAYQETQYF	TGTGCCAGCAGCCCCAGGGCATACCAAGAGACCCAGTACTTC
-	TRBV5-6	once	TRBJ2-7	CASIRAGEQYF	TGTGCCAGCATAAGGGCGGGGGAGCAGTACTTC
TRBD2	TRBV7-2	once	TRBJ2-3	CASSPNKLAGTDTQYF	TGTGCCAGCAGCCCTAACAAACTAGCGGGCACAGATACGCAGTATTTT
-	TRBV27	-	TRBJ2-6	CATRADLSGANVLTF	TGTGCCACCAGGGCGGATCTCAGTGGGGCCAACGTCCTGACTTTC
TRBD1	TRBV6-1	many	TRBJ2-1	CASSASGDRGFYEQFF	TGTGCCAGCAGTGCCTCCGGGGACAGGGGGTTCTATGAGCAGTTCTTC
TRBD1	TRBV7-6	few	TRBJ2-7	CASSLADDRGYEQYF	TGTGCCAGCAGCTTGGCCGATGACAGGGGCTACGAGCAGTACTTC
-	TRBV2	-	TRBJ2-6	CASRSRQPSGANVLTF	TGTGCCAGCAGATCGCGACAGCCCTCTGGGGCCAACGTCCTGACTTTC
-	TRBV7-8	-	TRBJ2-5	CASSPTWGETQYF	TGTGCCAGCAGCCCCACGTGGGGTGAGACCCAGTACTTC
-	TRBV5-1	-	TRBJ1-2	CARDIDGYTF	TGCGCCAGGGACATAGATGGCTACACCTTC
-	TRBV7-3	-	TRBJ1-4	CASSLNGGQGVNEKLFF	TGTGCCAGCAGCTTAAACGGGGGGCAAGGCGTGAATGAAAAACTGTTTTTT
-	TRBV2	-	TRBJ2-7	CASSVPGANEQYF	TGTGCCAGCAGTGTCCCGGGGGCAAACGAGCAGTACTTC
-	TRBV5-6	-	TRBJ1-1	CASSLFRNTEAFF	TGTGCCAGCAGCTTGTTCAGGAACACTGAAGCTTTCTTT